This section outlines one T cell receptor (beta chain) sequence together with its context. This clone was seen once. The antigen this receptor binds is unknown. Base qualities were left out, and no much larger clone turns up one base away. The data belong to a study of blood T cell repertoires in COVID-19 (dated by TCRdb to about 2020). Regarding the research as a whole: Collaborator samples came from the United States, Italy and Spain and covered acute and convalescent phases of COVID-19. The material from the prospective study consisted of cDNA or gDNA derived from T cells, B-cell-depleted T cells, or PBMCs. Deeply sampled blood TCRbeta repertoires from subjects exposed to, actively infected with, or recovered from COVID-19 were included in the dataset. The repertoires were released in a freely available public database meant as a resource for research on the immune response to SARS-CoV-2. Samples were obtained from the ongoing ImmuneRACE study (first 160 participants) and from 1,000 to 1,500 subjects provided by 6 global collaborators. Nearly every sample came with metadata listing a de-identified subject ID, COVID-19 status, age in years and sex. Where available, HLA class I and class II types were taken from metadata supplied by the sample provider and were not determined by assay-based typing. Results the study describes overall, beyond this receptor: How much clinical and demographic metadata was included differed by source and by participant, and the metadata was provided uncurated.

TCRbeta CDR3 regions were amplified from genomic DNA by means of the immunoSEQ Assay, a bias-controlled multiplex PCR. Concerning the study's data processing: The number of nucleated cells in each sample was estimated by amplification of reference gene primers within the assay. To quantify the absolute abundance of each unique TCRbeta CDR3 rearrangement, sequence reads were collapsed and filtered. Productive Simpson clonality was computed per sample as the square root of Simpson's diversity index over productive rearrangements. TCRdb provides this immuneACCESS table in a form limited to in-frame rearrangements. Some clones are lacking; in checked studies, under half of them reflect an unresolved V gene, and why the rest are absent is not known. Clone size and V and J calls were adopted from that table, with D and trimming inferred from the DNA. This sample lists hundreds of thousands of clones; about four fifths were detected once. 10% of the sample is held by the ten biggest clonotypes.

CDR1 and CDR2 are read off the germline V gene (reference sequence) as MNHNY and SVGAGI. Trimming costs V 10 bases and J 12 bases, and their ends lie 15 bases apart. Counted from cysteine to phenylalanine, this CDR3 has 10 amino acids. The entry retains the CDR3 DNA only, 30 bases that are in frame from base 1. The collaborating institutions used their own protocols to collect whole blood in K2EDTA tubes. For TCRbeta analysis, collaborators shipped samples in one of three forms: frozen whole blood, isolated PBMCs, or DNA extracted from either of those sample types. The receptor comes from an elderly woman with acute or convalescent COVID-19. The V and J segments used are TRBV6-6 and TRBJ1-2, and TRBD1 may be the D gene, going by 6 matching bases. What was sequenced was peripheral blood. The CDR3 region: CATYGTQNTF. The DNA sequence is TGTGCCACCTATGGGACACAGAACACCTTC.